The next 23 T cell receptor beta chains were all read from a single sample in a study of T cell clones after liver transplantation. Repertoires were generated with immunoSEQ multiplex PCR, while TCRdb's copy carries only in-frame clones and drops some. This sample yields tens of thousands of clones, of which approximately 70% are seen a single time; 2.8% belongs to the top ten. This material consisted of CD4+ T cells from blood, taken at the approximately 16-month timepoint. These receptors were obtained from a human patient who received a liver transplant. Some T cells could come from the graft donor.

The rearrangement joins TRBV5-1 to TRBJ2-1; perhaps TRBD2 as D (6 bases). The CDR3 spans 16 residues. The germline V and J ends were trimmed by 5 bases and 2 bases, with 17 bases remaining between them. Germline V lookup: CDR1 SGHRS, CDR2 YFSETQ. The CDR3 nucleotides are TGCGCCAGCAGACAAGAGGCTAGCGATCCCTACAATGAGCAGTTCTTC. Its translation is CASRQEASDPYNEQFF.

The CDR3 nucleotides read TGTGCCAGCTCACCAGGACAAGTTCTACATGGCTACACCTTC. It yields the protein CASSPGQVLHGYTF. The rearrangement joins TRBV18 to TRBJ1-2, with TRBD1 as a possible D gene (5 bases). Looked up from germline, CDR1 is KGHSH and CDR2 is LQKENI. There are 14 residues in the CDR3. Trimming pared 2 bases from V and 6 bases from J, leaving 13 bases between.

This clone has just a few counts. The chain has TRBV2 and TRBJ2-5; 12 bases fit TRBD1. The CDR3 runs 14 residues. The germline V gene has CDR1 SNHLY and CDR2 FYNNEI. J lost 4 bases, V lost 7 bases, and 4 bases had no gene match. For the CDR3, the DNA is TGTGCCAGCACCAGGGACAGGGGGCGAGAGACCCAGTACTTC. Protein sequence: CASTRDRGRETQYF.

This chain connects TRBV19 to TRBJ1-4; D remains unclear. Deletions cut 0 bases from V and 4 bases from J, with 21 bases between. The germline gives CDR1 LNHDA, CDR2 SQIVND (reference sequence). CDR3 length equals 19 residues. CDR3 loop: CASSIEVGREGSNNEKLFF. The DNA for the CDR3 is TGTGCCAGTAGTATAGAGGTGGGTAGAGAGGGTTCGAATAATGAAAAACTGTTTTTT.

This chain uses TRBV2 with TRBJ1-4, with a weak D call TRBD1 (5 bases). V was trimmed by 2 bases and J by 4 bases, leaving 11 bases between them. Per the germline V gene, CDR1 is SNHLY and CDR2 is FYNNEI. The CDR3 totals 15 residues. As DNA, the CDR3 is TGTGCCAGCAGTGAATTTGGGGGTAGTAATGAAAAACTGTTTTTT. This codes for CASSEFGGSNEKLFF. The entire variable domain, with the rest obtained from reference TRBV2 and TRBJ1-4, is as follows: EPEVTQTPSHQVTQMGQEVILRCVPISNHLYFYWYRQILGQKVEFLVSFYNNEISEKSEIFDDQFSVERPDGSNFTLKIRSTKLEDSAMYFCASSEFGGSNEKLFFGSGTQLSVL.

V and J are TRBV15 and TRBJ2-5; 7 bases agree with TRBD1. CDR3 length: 14 residues. Per germline, CDR1 LNHNV and CDR2 YYDKDF (reference sequence). Germline trimming cut 1 base from V and 2 bases from J; bases unmatched to any gene: 1. This chain's CDR3 is CATSRATGQETQYF. The CDR3 DNA sequence: TGTGCCACCAGCAGAGCGACAGGGCAAGAGACCCAGTACTTC.

By its share, this clone is medium-sized. CDR3 in amino acids: CASSYDGQGYSNQPQHF. CDR3 DNA sequence: TGTGCCAGCAGCTACGATGGACAGGGGTATAGCAATCAGCCCCAGCATTTT. The chain couples TRBV2 to TRBJ1-5; TRBD1 agrees at 9 bases. There are 17 residues in the CDR3. The ends lost 6 bases at V and 0 bases at J; junction bases unmatched: 9. CDR1 and CDR2 (germline): SNHLY, FYNNEI.

The chain recombines TRBV6-1 with TRBJ2-1, with D perhaps TRBD1 (5 bases). Germline V CDR1 and CDR2: MNHNS, SASEGT. CDR3 length: 15 residues. V was trimmed by 0 bases and J by 2 bases, leaving 8 bases between them. The DNA for the CDR3 is TGTGCCAGCAGTGAAGCGCAGGGTACCTACAATGAGCAGTTCTTC. Its translation is CASSEAQGTYNEQFF.

J is TRBJ1-1 and V is TRBV5-6; weak D call: TRBD1 (5 bases). The length of the CDR3 is 13 residues. V lost 4 bases and J 3 bases, leaving 10 bases between the germline ends. Germline CDR1 SGHDT, CDR2 YYEEEE. In DNA form, the CDR3 reads TGTGCCAGCAGCAGATGGGGGTACACTGAAGCTTTCTTT. Its protein product is CASSRWGYTEAFF.

The V gene is TRBV19, the J gene TRBJ1-2, with no clear D. Germline V gene lookup returns CDR1 LNHDA and CDR2 SQIVND (reference sequence). The germline V and J ends were trimmed by 6 bases and 0 bases, with 11 bases remaining between them. CDR3 size: 14 residues. CDR3 sequence reads: CASSLTYANYGYTF. CDR3 DNA: TGTGCCAGTAGCCTCACCTACGCTAACTATGGCTACACCTTC.

The rearrangement uses TRBV6-5 and TRBJ1-5; TRBD1 matches at 8 bases. The CDR3 has 14 amino acids. The trim removed 4 bases at V and 11 bases at J, leaving 10 bases unmatched. CDR1 and CDR2 from the germline V gene are MNHEY and SVGAGI. As DNA, the CDR3 is TGTGCCAGCAGTTCTGGACAGGGTATTTCAGCCCAGCATTTT. Protein sequence: CASSSGQGISAQHF.

This clone is medium-sized (0.01 to 0.1%) by share. Other nucleotide sequences in the sample specify the same CDR3. The chain combines TRBV6-1 with TRBJ1-1; 8 bases match TRBD1. The CDR3 is 13 residues long. The germline CDR1 and CDR2 sequences are MNHNS and SASEGT. V lost 6 bases, J lost 4 bases, and 4 bases stayed unmatched. The CDR3 loop is CASRDRAATEAFF. Here the CDR3 DNA reads TGTGCCAGCAGGGACAGGGCGGCCACTGAAGCTTTCTTT.

This clone was detected only once. V and J are TRBV14 and TRBJ2-5; D gene uncertain. Germline lookup yields CDR1 SGHDN and CDR2 FVKESK. The CDR3 sequence is 12 residues long. V shed 0 bases and J shed 3 bases, with 2 bases lying between them. CDR3 protein: CASSQEEETQYF. CDR3 nucleotide sequence: TGTGCCAGCAGCCAAGAAGAAGAGACCCAGTACTTC.

V gene TRBV18 combines with J gene TRBJ2-7, with unresolved D. There are 14 residues in the CDR3. Trimming shortened V by 3 bases and J by 0 bases, and 9 bases separated the two germline ends. CDR1 and CDR2 (germline): KGHSH, LQKENI. The CDR3 coding sequence is TGTGCCAGCTCACCGTTTAGGGACTCCTACGAGCAGTACTTC. Translating gives CASSPFRDSYEQYF.

The gene calls are TRBV5-1 and TRBJ2-3, with D possibly being TRBD1 (6 bases). This CDR3 has 14 residues. V was shortened by 0 bases and J by 6 bases, with 11 bases between the two germline ends. Germline lookup yields CDR1 SGHRS and CDR2 YFSETQ. The CDR3 nucleotides are TGCGCCAGCAGCTTGGGGGGGCGATCCGATACGCAGTATTTT. This translates into CASSLGGRSDTQYF.

In the case of this clone: Compared with germline, one end of the junction differs, possibly owing to a read error. This chain joins TRBV25-1 and TRBJ2-3; D is perhaps TRBD1 or TRBD2 (5 bases each). Germline CDR1 is MGHDK and CDR2 is SYGVNS. The CDR3 sequence is 12 residues long. Here the CDR3 DNA reads TGTGCCGTCCGGGGACCCACAAATACGCAGTATTTT. Translating it yields CAVRGPTNTQYF.

This chain links TRBV6-1 with TRBJ2-6; D remains unclear. Trimming cost V 7 bases and J 5 bases, with 15 bases left between them. The length of the CDR3 is 15 residues. Per germline, CDR1 MNHNS and CDR2 SASEGT. The CDR3 sequence: CASTPSGSRANVLTF. Written as DNA, the CDR3 is TGTGCCAGCACGCCTTCGGGTAGTAGGGCCAACGTCCTGACTTTC.

This clone appeared once. The chain is built from TRBV6-1 and TRBJ2-7, with 8 bases aligning to TRBD1. CDR3 length equals 17 residues. J gave up 7 bases and V 4 bases, and 18 bases lay outside the gene matches. Germline CDR1 reads MNHNS; CDR2 reads SASEGT. DNA of the CDR3: TGTGCCAGCAGTGTGGGGGCCTCCGGGACAGGAAGGCGGGAGCAGTACTTC. Its protein is CASSVGASGTGRREQYF.

This rearrangement joins TRBV6-1 to TRBJ2-2, with TRBD2 as a possible D gene (7 bases). This CDR3 has 17 residues. In germline, CDR1 is MNHNS, CDR2 SASEGT. The germline V and J ends were trimmed by 2 bases and 4 bases, with 17 bases remaining between them. Here the CDR3 reads CASSENPGGRGTGELFF. The DNA for the CDR3 is TGTGCCAGCAGTGAAAACCCGGGGGGCCGGGGCACCGGGGAGCTGTTTTTT.

The genes are TRBV7-9 and TRBJ2-2; no definite D call. The CDR3 spans 14 residues. The V and J ends lost 3 bases and 0 bases respectively, with 5 bases between them. CDR1 is SEHNR, CDR2 FQNEAQ, per germline (reference sequence). Here the CDR3 DNA reads TGTGCCAGCAGCTTCGACGCGAACACCGGGGAGCTGTTTTTT. Amino acids: CASSFDANTGELFF.

The rearrangement uses TRBV6-6 and TRBJ2-5; tentatively, D is TRBD2 (6 bases). This CDR3 contains 14 residues. CDR1 and CDR2 from the germline V gene are MNHNY and SVGAGI (reference sequence). Trimming left V 5 bases short and J 7 bases short, with 17 bases between. The CDR3 here is CASSETGAYGTQYF. The CDR3 DNA reads as TGTGCCAGCAGTGAGACGGGAGCTTATGGGACCCAGTACTTC.

This clone showed up just a few times. V is TRBV19 and J is TRBJ2-7, with TRBD2 matching 7 bases. J lost 0 bases, V lost 4 bases, and 6 bases had no gene match. The germline CDR1 and CDR2 sequences are LNHDA and SQIVND (reference sequence). The CDR3 is 15 amino acids. CDR3 protein: CASSNQRGGSYEQYF. The DNA for the CDR3 is TGTGCCAGTAGTAACCAGCGGGGAGGCTCCTACGAGCAGTACTTC.

This clone has more than one count but fewer than ten. The chain has TRBV5-6 and TRBJ2-7; no definite D call. The CDR3 has 14 amino acids. The ends were cut back, 0 bases at V and 4 bases at J, with 11 bases in the middle. CDR1 and CDR2 (germline): SGHDT, YYEEEE. The CDR3 nucleotides are TGTGCCAGCAGCTTGGAGCAGGTAGGGTACGAGCAGTACGTC. Translating gives CASSLEQVGYEQYV.